Shown below are 14 T cell receptor beta chains from a single sample sequenced in a study of low-dose radiotherapy and immunotherapy resistance in tumors. Alpha and beta chains were covered, as first-strand cDNA relied on TRAV- and TRBV-specific primers. For amplifying TCRs, the PCR ran for approximately 18 cycles with Phusion, which was used together with a constant-region primer and the adapter on the V primers. TCRdb redid the calling of the reads with MiXCR, one entry per CDR3 protein. The profile shows 80,000 to 90,000 distinct CDR3 sequences, over 15% of them singletons. As for time point: before trial treatment. Here the sequenced sample was PBMCs, taken before treatment. The receptors derive from a male donor with prostate cancer.

A word on this clonotype: Given a far larger clone just one base away, this is likely a sequencing read error. This chain links TRBV24-1 with TRBJ2-5; possible D gene TRBD1, 5 bases. The V gene's germline CDR1 is KGHDR and CDR2 SFDVKD. This CDR3 contains 16 residues. Trimming cost V 4 bases and J 11 bases, with 25 bases left between them. The CDR3 here is CATSDGGATPNNEQYF. The CDR3 DNA sequence: TGTGCCACCAGTGACGGTGGGGCCACCCCTAACAATGAGCAGTACTTC.

This chain joins TRBV20-1 and TRBJ2-3, with 11 bases that match TRBD2. CDR3 length equals 15 residues. The germline CDR1 and CDR2 sequences are DFQATT and SNEGSKA (reference sequence). V lost 4 bases, J lost 2 bases, and 5 bases stayed unmatched. CDR3 in amino acids: CSATASGGFTDTQYF. The CDR3 DNA is TGCAGTGCTACGGCTAGCGGGGGGTTCACAGATACGCAGTATTTT.

This clonotype was counted ten times or more. The chain employs TRBV6-8 and TRBJ2-2, with 8 bases fitting TRBD2. There are 15 residues in the CDR3. V shed 5 bases and J 4 bases; nucleotides not matched to a gene: 6. Germline V gene sequence: CDR1 MNHGY, CDR2 SAAAGT. Here the CDR3 DNA reads TGTGCCAGCAGTGTACTGGCGGGGGGCACCGGGGAGCTGTTTTTT. This codes for CASSVLAGGTGELFF.

This clonotype was seen repeatedly, ten times or more. The chain employs TRBV7-2 and TRBJ2-7, with D tentatively TRBD2 (7 bases). The CDR3 extends over 15 amino acids. V lost 2 bases to trimming and J lost 6 bases, with 17 bases between them. Germline V gene sequence: CDR1 SGHTA, CDR2 FQGNSA. CDR3 amino acids: CASSLQGGGDGEQYF. CDR3 DNA sequence: TGTGCCAGCAGCTTACAGGGAGGGGGGGATGGCGAGCAGTACTTC. The full variable domain, completed using reference TRBV7-2 and TRBJ2-7, is GAGVSQSPSNKVTEKGKDVELRCDPISGHTALYWYRQSLGQGLEFLIYFQGNSAPDKSGLPSDRFSAERTGGSVSTLTIQRTQQEDSAVYLCASSLQGGGDGEQYFGPGTRLTVT.

This clonotype appeared many times. The chain links TRBV14 to TRBJ2-7; no reliable D call. The CDR3 runs to 14 residues. CDR1 SGHDN and CDR2 FVKESK come from the germline V gene. V lost 2 bases, J lost 2 bases, and 10 bases lay in between. CDR3: CASSQQFGAYEQYF. CDR3 DNA: TGTGCCAGCAGCCAACAATTCGGCGCCTACGAGCAGTACTTC.

This chain connects TRBV5-6 to TRBJ1-6; D possibly corresponds to TRBD1 (5 bases). V was shortened by 0 bases and J by 8 bases, with 12 bases between the two germline ends. There are 15 residues in the CDR3. From germline, CDR1 is SGHDT and CDR2 YYEEEE. Written as DNA, the CDR3 is TGTGCCAGCAGCTTGGATCAGGGACCTGATTCACCCCTCCACTTT. As protein: CASSLDQGPDSPLHF.

This rearrangement joins TRBV6-4 to TRBJ2-3, with TRBD2 matching over 13 bases. The V and J ends lost 4 bases and 4 bases, in that order; junction bases with no gene match: 2. CDR3 length: 15 residues. The germline V gene encodes CDR1 MRHNA and CDR2 SNTAGT. The CDR3, as DNA: TGTGCCAGCAGTGCCGGGACTAGCGGGGCAGATACGCAGTATTTT. Its protein product is CASSAGTSGADTQYF.

The sample holds many counts of this clonotype. The V gene is TRBV20-1, the J gene TRBJ1-6; D is possibly TRBD1 (6 bases). This CDR3 has 15 residues. The germline gives CDR1 DFQATT, CDR2 SNEGSKA (reference sequence). Trimming took off 3 bases at V and 10 bases at J, with 19 bases between the two ends. The CDR3 DNA reads TGCAGTGCTAGGCCCCCGGGGGCCCAGGGGTCACCCCTCCACTTT. It specifies CSARPPGAQGSPLHF.

This clonotype was detected only a few times. The chain carries TRBV20-1 and TRBJ1-1; unclear D gene. Germline V CDR1 and CDR2: DFQATT, SNEGSKA (reference sequence). CDR3 length: 13 amino acids. V was cut by 6 bases and J by 0 bases, with 11 bases left in between. CDR3 in amino acids: CSAPRSVNTEAFF. DNA of the CDR3: TGCAGTGCCCCTAGGTCGGTGAACACTGAAGCTTTCTTT.

This clonotype was recorded many times. This chain joins TRBV20-1 and TRBJ2-2; no firm D call. The germline V and J ends were trimmed by 4 bases and 2 bases, with 8 bases remaining between them. The CDR3 length is 13 residues. Germline values: CDR1 DFQATT, CDR2 SNEGSKA (reference sequence). The chain's CDR3 is CSAIGVNTGELFF. The CDR3 DNA is TGCAGTGCTATTGGGGTCAACACCGGGGAGCTGTTTTTT.

This clonotype was counted many times. The genes are TRBV6-2 or TRBV6-3 and TRBJ1-1, with unresolved D. The CDR3 runs to 13 residues. Germline V lookup: CDR1 MNHEY, CDR2 SVGEGT. V gave up 4 bases and J gave up 6 bases, with 12 bases separating them. The CDR3 sequence is CASSFGPRAEAFF. CDR3 sequence (DNA): TGTGCCAGCAGTTTCGGCCCGCGCGCTGAAGCTTTCTTT.

Ten or more counts support this clonotype. This sequence joins TRBV5-5 and TRBJ1-2; D possibly corresponds to TRBD1 (5 bases). The CDR3 covers 13 residues. Trimming pared 7 bases from V and 3 bases from J, leaving 13 bases between. Germline V gene sequence: CDR1 SGHKS, CDR2 YYEKEE (reference sequence). The CDR3 loop is CASQGPRHYGYTF. CDR3 DNA sequence: TGTGCCAGCCAGGGACCTCGTCACTATGGCTACACCTTC. The full variable domain, rest sourced from reference TRBV5-5 and TRBJ1-2, is DAGVTQSPTHLIKTRGQQVTLRCSPISGHKSVSWYQQVLGQGPQFIFQYYEKEERGRGNFPDRFSARQFPNYSSELNVNALLLGDSALYLCASQGPRHYGYTFGSGTRLTVV.

There are many counts of this clonotype. V gene TRBV4-1 combines with J gene TRBJ2-3, with 11 bases that match TRBD2. Losses at the gene ends were 0 bases for V and 6 bases for J; bases not matched to a gene: 5. Per the germline V gene, CDR1 is MGHRA and CDR2 is YSYEKL. The CDR3 covers 16 residues. The CDR3 DNA reads as TGCGCCAGCAGCCAAGAAGGACTAGCGGGTGGGGATACGCAGTATTTT. Protein: CASSQEGLAGGDTQYF.

This clonotype was observed at least ten times. The chain recombines TRBV20-1 with TRBJ1-2, with D tentatively TRBD1 (5 bases). CDR1 is DFQATT, CDR2 SNEGSKA, per germline (reference sequence). Trimming shortened V by 0 bases and J by 2 bases, and 10 bases separated the two germline ends. The CDR3 covers 14 residues. The CDR3 DNA follows: TGCAGTGCTAGAGAGCGGGGCCGCAACTATGGCTACACCTTC. It specifies CSARERGRNYGYTF.